The 21 T cell receptor beta chains below all came from one sample that was sequenced in a study of cytomegalovirus exposure and HLA in healthy donors (dated by TCRdb to about 2017). Receptor libraries were prepared by the immunoSEQ multiplex PCR assay. The multiplex PCR relied on a mix of 60 forward primers for TCR Vbeta segments and 13 reverse primers for TCR Jbeta segments. What TCRdb holds here is the immuneACCESS table cut down to in-frame rearrangements. Part of the clones is not present; checked against another copy, under half of the missing clones reflect an unresolved V gene, and the others are unexplained. The sample data list 95,000 to 100,000 clones, and 75% of these were observed just once. Over 9.5% of the sample is in the top ten clones. Sample: PBMCs. These receptors all stem from a man aged 50-59 years in good health and CMV-seronegative.

V and J are TRBV5-1 and TRBJ1-4; 8 positions agree with TRBD1. Trimming cost V 8 bases and J 0 bases; bases outside gene matches: 6. The CDR3 consists of 15 residues. Germline V gene sequence: CDR1 SGHRS, CDR2 YFSETQ. The CDR3 sequence is CASRTGGSTNEKLFF. CDR3 nucleotide sequence: TGCGCCAGTAGAACAGGGGGTTCAACTAATGAAAAACTGTTTTTT.

This chain uses TRBV21-1 with TRBJ1-4. TRBV21-1 is labeled a pseudogene. The CDR3 runs 17 residues. This CDR3 reads CASSKGQGGKDNEKLFF. The DNA for the CDR3 is TGTGCCAGCAGCAAAGGGCAGGGAGGGAAGGATAATGAAAAACTGTTTTTT.

The chain carries TRBV13 and TRBJ1-3; no firm D call. Germline CDR1 reads PRHDT; CDR2 reads FYEKMQ (reference sequence). V was cut by 4 bases and J by 0 bases, with 7 bases left in between. The CDR3 extends over 14 amino acids. The DNA for the CDR3 is TGTGCCAGCAGCTCCGGTATCTCTGGAAACACCATATATTTT. Its translation: CASSSGISGNTIYF.

This clone was observed a few times. The chain links TRBV7-2 to TRBJ2-5, with D possibly TRBD2 on 6 matching bases. From germline, CDR1 is SGHTA and CDR2 FQGNSA. V was cut by 5 bases and J by 1 base, with 11 bases left in between. The CDR3 contains 14 residues. CDR3 DNA: TGTGCCAGCAGCCCCTCGGGGGTCCAAGAGACCCAGTACTTC. This encodes CASSPSGVQETQYF.

This clone was seen just once. Here the CDR3 reads CASSPTTLAGSSNEQFF. The CDR3 coding sequence is TGTGCCAGCAGCCCCACGACACTAGCGGGTAGCTCCAATGAGCAGTTCTTC. The chain joins TRBV11-2 to TRBJ2-1; 9 bases match TRBD2. With 5 bases clipped from V and 6 bases from J, the junction kept 14 bases outside the gene matches. Germline V gives CDR1 SGHAT, CDR2 FQNNGV. The CDR3 runs to 17 residues.

The table lists this clone with a count of one. CDR3: CASMLAGVCQETQYF. Here the CDR3 DNA reads TGTGCCAGCATGCTAGCGGGAGTGTGTCAAGAGACCCAGTACTTC. The J gene is TRBJ2-5, the V gene TRBV21-1; the listed D gene, TRBD2, was not tested against the DNA. TRBV21-1 represents a pseudogene. The CDR3 runs to 15 residues.

This clone was detected a few times. CDR3 protein: CASSKTSGGTGELFF. CDR3 nucleotides: TGCGCCAGCAGTAAGACTAGCGGGGGCACCGGGGAGCTGTTTTTT. V gene TRBV5-1 combines with J gene TRBJ2-2, with TRBD2 identical over 12 bases. CDR3 length: 15 residues. Germline V gene sequence: CDR1 SGHRS, CDR2 YFSETQ. The trim removed 5 bases at V and 4 bases at J, leaving 3 bases unmatched.

The rearrangement uses TRBV5-4 and TRBJ2-3; 12 nucleotides match TRBD2. The CDR3 consists of 18 residues. J gave up 5 bases and V 0 bases, and 10 bases lay outside the gene matches. The germline CDR1 and CDR2 sequences are SGHNT and YYREEE (reference sequence). CDR3 DNA sequence: TGTGCCAGCAGCTTGGTAGGGCTAGCGGGGGGGCGAATAGATACGCAGTATTTT. Translated, it gives CASSLVGLAGGRIDTQYF.

This chain uses TRBV9 with TRBJ2-2, with TRBD2 matching over 8 bases. With V trimmed by 3 bases and J by 5 bases, 9 bases remained unmatched. From germline, CDR1 is SGDLS and CDR2 YYNGEE. This CDR3 spans 16 amino acids. The CDR3 here is CASSAGPAGETGELFF. The CDR3 region has the DNA TGTGCCAGCAGCGCCGGCCCAGCGGGAGAGACCGGGGAGCTGTTTTTT.

The chain uses TRBV28 and TRBJ2-7, with D possibly TRBD1 on 6 matching bases. With 5 bases removed from V and 3 bases from J, the gap between germline ends came to 11 bases. The CDR3 is made up of 13 amino acids. From germline, CDR1 is MDHEN and CDR2 SYDVKM. The CDR3 bases are TGTGCCAGCAGTATCCCGGGACACTACGAGCAGTACTTC. This sequence encodes CASSIPGHYEQYF.

The V gene is TRBV5-6, the J gene TRBJ1-6; D is unclear. Germline loops: CDR1 SGHDT, CDR2 YYEEEE. The CDR3 length is 14 residues. The V gene lost 2 bases and the J gene lost 7 bases, with 10 bases spanning the gap. As DNA, the CDR3 is TGTGCCAGCAGCTTATCAAACTGGAATTCACCCCTCCACTTT. Its protein is CASSLSNWNSPLHF.

This chain joins TRBV6-1 and TRBJ2-2, with D perhaps matching TRBD2 (5 bases). The CDR3 has 14 residues. Germline loops: CDR1 MNHNS, CDR2 SASEGT. The V and J ends lost 7 bases and 1 base respectively, with 10 bases between them. CDR3: CASTAGQNTGELFF. The CDR3 DNA follows: TGTGCCAGCACGGCGGGCCAGAACACCGGGGAGCTGTTTTTT.

This rearrangement joins TRBV14 to TRBJ2-3, with 8 positions matching TRBD1. The CDR3 covers 16 residues. Germline V gene data show CDR1 as SGHDN and CDR2 as FVKESK. V was pared by 3 bases and J by 1 base, with 6 bases of the junction left unmatched. The CDR3 reads CASSQVPGGGTDTQYF. The CDR3 region has the DNA TGTGCCAGCAGCCAGGTCCCAGGGGGCGGCACAGATACGCAGTATTTT.

The chain combines TRBV28 with TRBJ1-5; a possible D gene is TRBD1 (5 bases). V lost 6 bases and J 5 bases, leaving 14 bases between the germline ends. CDR3 size: 14 residues. Germline values: CDR1 MDHEN, CDR2 SYDVKM. The CDR3 DNA follows: TGTGCCAGCAGCCCCGGACAACAGGATCAGCCCCAGCATTTT. Translated, it gives CASSPGQQDQPQHF.

The rearrangement joins TRBV9 to TRBJ2-2; perhaps TRBD1 as D (6 bases). Germline CDR1 reads SGDLS; CDR2 reads YYNGEE. With 6 bases removed from V and 3 bases from J, the gap between germline ends came to 12 bases. The CDR3 consists of 14 residues. CDR3 sequence: CASNLQGDTGELFF. The CDR3, as DNA: TGTGCCAGCAACCTACAGGGAGACACCGGGGAGCTGTTTTTT.

V gene TRBV30 combines with J gene TRBJ2-7; D not resolved. The CDR3 contains 12 residues. CDR1 and CDR2 from the germline V gene are GTSNPN and SVGIG (reference sequence). V lost 1 base, J lost 3 bases, and 7 bases lay in between. CDR3 region: CAWSDVGYEQYF. The CDR3 DNA reads as TGTGCCTGGAGTGATGTCGGCTACGAGCAGTACTTC.

Written as DNA, the CDR3 is TGTGCCAGCTCACCGTCCCGTAATGAAAAACTGTTTTTT. Translating gives CASSPSRNEKLFF. The gene calls are TRBV18 and TRBJ1-4; D is unclear. Germline V gives CDR1 KGHSH, CDR2 LQKENI. The CDR3 is made up of 13 amino acids. Trimming cost V 3 bases and J 4 bases, with 6 bases left between them.

The V call is TRBV7-9, the J call TRBJ2-5; D is ambiguous. CDR3 length equals 10 residues. Trimming removed 8 bases at V and 4 bases at J, with 5 bases between. Germline loops: CDR1 SEHNR, CDR2 FQNEAQ (reference sequence). The CDR3 here is CASHRETQYF. The DNA for the CDR3 is TGTGCCAGCCATAGAGAGACCCAGTACTTC.

The gene calls are TRBV10-2 and TRBJ2-7; TRBD2 matches at 7 bases. CDR1 is WSHSY, CDR2 SAAADI, per germline. This CDR3 comprises 14 residues. The V gene end was trimmed by 8 bases and the J gene end by 1 base; junction bases not matched to a gene: 8. The CDR3 loop reads CASGGGTSSYEQYF. The CDR3, as DNA: TGCGCCAGCGGGGGGGGGACGAGTTCCTACGAGCAGTACTTC.

This chain connects TRBV29-1 to TRBJ2-5, with D possibly being TRBD2 (5 bases). CDR1 is SQVTM and CDR2 is ANQGSEA in the germline V gene. V lost 5 bases and J 4 bases, leaving 14 bases between the germline ends. The CDR3 is 13 residues long. The CDR3, as DNA: TGCAGCGTTCGGAAGGACTCGGGAGAGACCCAGTACTTC. Translation gives CSVRKDSGETQYF.

The chain recombines TRBV30 with TRBJ1-6, with a weak D call TRBD1 (6 bases). Trimming took 3 bases from V and 8 from J, leaving 14 bases between them. CDR3 length: 14 amino acids. Germline CDR1 and CDR2: GTSNPN and SVGIG (reference sequence). CDR3 nucleotides: TGTGCCTGGAGCCTTAGCAGGGGTTATTCACCCCTCCACTTT. Translating it yields CAWSLSRGYSPLHF.